This T cell receptor beta chain derives from a study of T cell responses to AZD1222 COVID-19 vaccine. Study findings and constraints: It should be noted that donors were predominantly white British and more often female, and clonal diversity was possibly underestimated. CD4 TCRs covered the whole spike, strongest at regions 160-218 and 743-854.

Produced via immunoSEQ multiplex PCR; TCRdb's table is partial and in-frame only. There are around 140,000 clones in the sample; around 84% occur only once, and around 5% lies in the top ten. The CDR3 totals 15 residues. Trimming pared 2 bases from V and 0 bases from J, leaving 9 bases between. Germline V gene lookup returns CDR1 SGHRS and CDR2 YFSETQ. With respect to this clone: Its specificity is not known.

The sequence derives from an adult who received the AZD1222 COVID-19 vaccine. The chain carries TRBV5-1 and TRBJ2-1, with D possibly called TRBD1 or TRBD2 (6 bases each). The sequences come from peripheral blood, collected 28 days after the second AZD1222 dose. The CDR3 coding sequence is TGCGCCAGCAGCTTAGGAGGGGGCTCCTACAATGAGCAGTTCTTC. Protein product: CASSLGGGSYNEQFF.